These 30 T cell receptor beta chains share one sample of origin, sequenced in a study of cytomegalovirus exposure and HLA in healthy donors. This PCR relied on a set of 60 Vbeta primers and 13 Jbeta primers. The repertoire was sequenced with immunoSEQ multiplex PCR; TCRdb's copy has only in-frame clones and lacks some. The repertoire holds about 190,000 clones, 87% seen once, with about 1.2% in the top ten. The sample was PBMCs. The receptor source for this set is a man aged 30-40 years in good health and CMV-seronegative.

J is TRBJ2-5 and V is TRBV19; 9 bases are shared with TRBD1. There are 14 residues in the CDR3. After removal of 6 bases from V and 1 base from J, the junction contained 3 bases not matched to a gene. CDR1 and CDR2 (germline): LNHDA, SQIVND (reference sequence). The CDR3 loop is CASRQGAGQETQYF. The CDR3 bases are TGTGCCAGTAGACAGGGGGCCGGCCAAGAGACCCAGTACTTC.

This chain joins TRBV19 and TRBJ2-1; D is perhaps TRBD2 (5 bases). V was trimmed by 7 bases and J by 5 bases, leaving 15 bases between them. This CDR3 is built from 14 residues. Germline V CDR1 and CDR2: LNHDA, SQIVND (reference sequence). CDR3 nucleotide sequence: TGTGCCAGTATATCGAGGGCCCGGAACAATGAGCAGTTCTTC. Amino acids: CASISRARNNEQFF.

This clone was counted at least ten times. The V gene is TRBV4-3, the J gene TRBJ2-1; TRBD2 matches 10 bases. The CDR3 consists of 16 residues. J lost 0 bases, V lost 5 bases, and 4 bases had no gene match. The V gene's germline CDR1 is LGHNA and CDR2 YSLEER. The CDR3 here is CASSLSGGGSYNEQFF. The CDR3, as DNA: TGCGCCAGCAGCTTGAGCGGGGGGGGCTCCTACAATGAGCAGTTCTTC.

The count of this clone is one. The V call is TRBV5-4, the J call TRBJ1-2; a weak D match, TRBD1 (5 bases). CDR1 is SGHNT and CDR2 is YYREEE in the germline V gene (reference sequence). The CDR3 is made up of 14 amino acids. The germline V and J ends were trimmed by 4 bases and 4 bases, with 14 bases remaining between them. CDR3 nucleotides: TGTGCCAGCAGCCACCCGACAGACCGCTATGGCTACACCTTC. This encodes CASSHPTDRYGYTF.

The chain uses TRBV5-4 and TRBJ2-7, with 11 bases matching TRBD1. Trimming at V came to 3 bases and at J to 3 bases, leaving 5 bases not matched to a gene. This CDR3 has 15 amino acids. Germline CDR1 and CDR2: SGHNT and YYREEE (reference sequence). The CDR3 protein is CASSSGTGGIYEQYF. The DNA for the CDR3 is TGTGCCAGCAGCTCCGGGACAGGGGGGATCTACGAGCAGTACTTC. The whole variable domain, remainder taken from reference TRBV5-4 and TRBJ2-7, is ETGVTQSPTHLIKTRGQQVTLRCSSQSGHNTVSWYQQALGQGPQFIFQYYREEENGRGNFPPRFSGLQFPNYSSELNVNALELDDSALYLCASSSGTGGIYEQYFGPGTRLTVT.

This chain links TRBV11-2 with TRBJ2-2; D is ambiguous. Trimming shortened V by 1 base and J by 4 bases, and 4 bases separated the two germline ends. The CDR3 consists of 13 residues. Germline V gene data show CDR1 as SGHAT and CDR2 as FQNNGV. The CDR3 DNA reads TGTGCCAGCAGCTTAGTCTTCACCGGGGAGCTGTTTTTT. It yields the protein CASSLVFTGELFF.

The chain combines TRBV11-2 with TRBJ1-1; TRBD1 is a possible D gene (5 bases). The CDR3 has 15 residues. Between the trimmed V and J ends, which lost 1 base and 4 bases, there was a span of 13 bases. Germline-derived CDR1 and CDR2 are SGHAT and FQNNGV. In DNA, the CDR3 is TGTGCCAGCAGCTTAGCCTCAGGGCCGGGCACTGAAGCTTTCTTT. The encoded protein is CASSLASGPGTEAFF.

The rearrangement links TRBV7-6 to TRBJ2-2; D call uncertain. CDR1 and CDR2 (germline): SGHVS, FNYEAQ. Deletions cut 3 bases from V and 1 base from J, with 6 bases between. The CDR3 is 14 amino acids. CDR3 loop: CASSFVENTGELFF. The CDR3 DNA reads as TGTGCCAGCAGCTTTGTAGAGAACACCGGGGAGCTGTTTTTT.

CDR3 DNA: TGTGCCAGCAGCTTGGATCGACCGGGCTACGAGCAGTACTTC. Translation: CASSLDRPGYEQYF. The V call is TRBV5-4, the J call TRBJ2-7; D remains ambiguous. This CDR3 has 14 residues. The V and J ends lost 0 bases and 3 bases respectively, with 10 bases between them. Germline lookup yields CDR1 SGHNT and CDR2 YYREEE (reference sequence).

This clone was observed once. The chain links TRBV6-1 to TRBJ1-3; D unclear. The CDR3 loop spans 15 amino acids. In germline, CDR1 is MNHNS, CDR2 SASEGT. The V end lost 2 bases, the J end lost 7 bases, and 15 bases lay between the germline ends. The CDR3 loop is CASSERGMYRNTIYF. CDR3 coding DNA: TGTGCCAGCAGTGAACGCGGCATGTACCGGAACACCATATATTTT.

The chain joins TRBV28 to TRBJ2-5; the D gene is possibly TRBD2 (6 bases). Germline V gene lookup returns CDR1 MDHEN and CDR2 SYDVKM. This CDR3 has 12 amino acids. The ends were cut back, 5 bases at V and 5 bases at J, with 9 bases in the middle. The CDR3 DNA sequence: TGTGCCAGCAGTGCGGGACCCGAGACCCAGTACTTC. Encoded protein: CASSAGPETQYF.

V and J are TRBV6-5 and TRBJ2-7, with D possibly matching TRBD2 (6 bases). Germline assignment: CDR1 MNHEY and CDR2 SVGAGI. The CDR3 covers 13 residues. The V gene lost 5 bases and the J gene lost 4 bases, with 12 bases spanning the gap. The DNA for the CDR3 is TGTGCCAGCAGTAGCGGGCGGAGGTACGAGCAGTACTTC. Its translation: CASSSGRRYEQYF.

The V and J genes are TRBV28 and TRBJ2-7; D is unresolved. Trimming took off 2 bases at V and 3 bases at J, with 5 bases between the two ends. This CDR3 contains 12 residues. Germline lookup yields CDR1 MDHEN and CDR2 SYDVKM. CDR3 loop: CASSLSHYEQYF. The CDR3 bases are TGTGCCAGCAGTTTAAGCCACTACGAGCAGTACTTC.

Regarding this clone: One end of the junction does not line up with germline, which may come from a read error. The chain is built from TRBV5-1 and TRBJ2-6; a possible D gene is TRBD1 (5 bases). The CDR3 has 17 amino acids. CDR1 and CDR2 (germline): SGHRS, YFSETQ. CDR3 amino acids: CASSFGNRSGGANGLTF. CDR3 coding DNA: TGCGCCAGCAGCTTTGGAAACAGGTCTGGTGGGGCCAACGGCCTGACTTTC.

In its sample, this clone was seen once. The chain couples TRBV6-1 to TRBJ1-2; 8 nucleotides agree with TRBD1. CDR1 is MNHNS and CDR2 is SASEGT in the germline V gene. The J segment lost 5 bases and the V segment lost 5 bases, leaving 4 bases of the junction unmatched. CDR3 length: 13 residues. Here the CDR3 DNA reads TGTGCCAGCAGTCCCCGGGACAGGTATGGCTACACCTTC. As protein: CASSPRDRYGYTF.

This sequence joins TRBV7-9 and TRBJ1-1; possible D gene TRBD1, 6 bases. CDR3 length: 16 residues. Trimming shortened V by 6 bases and J by 3 bases, and 20 bases separated the two germline ends. Germline V CDR1 and CDR2: SEHNR, FQNEAQ (reference sequence). CDR3 region: CASSSNPTGMYTEAFF. The CDR3 region has the DNA TGTGCCAGCAGTTCCAACCCCACAGGGATGTACACTGAAGCTTTCTTT. Based on the CDR3 plus reference TRBV7-9 and TRBJ1-1, the full variable domain is DTGVSQNPRHKITKRGQNVTFRCDPISEHNRLYWYRQTLGQGPEFLTYFQNEAQLEKSRLLSDRFSAERPKGSFSTLEIQRTEQGDSAMYLCASSSNPTGMYTEAFFGQGTRLTVV.

The rearrangement joins TRBV7-8 to TRBJ1-5; 9 nucleotides align to TRBD1. The CDR3 contains 15 residues. V lost 3 bases, J lost 1 base, and 1 base stayed unmatched. Germline CDR1 and CDR2: SGHVS and FQNEAQ. CDR3 sequence: CASSFGQGSNQPQHF. The CDR3 DNA reads as TGTGCCAGCAGCTTCGGACAGGGGAGCAATCAGCCCCAGCATTTT.

The chain links TRBV2 to TRBJ2-1; possible D gene TRBD1, 6 bases. Trimming removed 4 bases at V and 5 bases at J, with 9 bases between. Germline CDR1 and CDR2: SNHLY and FYNNEI. The CDR3 has 13 amino acids. CDR3 in DNA: TGTGCCAGCAGTGGGGGGCCAGACAATGAGCAGTTCTTC. This gives the protein CASSGGPDNEQFF.

The chain is built from TRBV4-3 and TRBJ2-3; 11 bases are a match to TRBD2. CDR1 and CDR2 from the germline V gene are LGHNA and YSLEER. V shed 0 bases and J 1 base; nucleotides not matched to a gene: 9. The CDR3 sequence is 19 residues long. The CDR3 DNA reads as TGCGCCAGCAGCCAAGATCTAGGGACTAGCGGCTGGGGCACAGATACGCAGTATTTT. Translation: CASSQDLGTSGWGTDTQYF.

The V gene is TRBV19, the J gene TRBJ2-7, with 7 bases identical to TRBD2. Germline V gives CDR1 LNHDA, CDR2 SQIVND (reference sequence). The CDR3 is 14 amino acids. V shed 5 bases, J shed 2 bases, and the junction held 6 bases outside the gene matches. The CDR3 nucleotides read TGTGCCAGTAGTGACAGCCGGGGGGCCTACGAGCAGTACTTC. This sequence encodes CASSDSRGAYEQYF.

The chain is built from TRBV4-1 and TRBJ2-3; maybe TRBD2 (6 bases). V lost 0 bases and J 1 base, leaving 17 bases between the germline ends. The germline CDR1 and CDR2 sequences are MGHRA and YSYEKL. This CDR3 comprises 18 residues. The CDR3 spells CASSQDLSGGRGTDTQYF. The CDR3 DNA reads TGCGCCAGCAGCCAAGATCTTAGCGGCGGAAGGGGCACAGATACGCAGTATTTT.

V usage is TRBV5-1 and J usage is TRBJ2-7; a weak D match, TRBD2 (5 bases). Between the trimmed V and J ends, which lost 5 bases and 0 bases, there was a span of 12 bases. The CDR3 spans 14 residues. Per germline, CDR1 SGHRS and CDR2 YFSETQ. This CDR3 reads CASSSGKDSYEQYF. The CDR3, as DNA: TGCGCCAGCAGTTCCGGGAAGGACTCCTACGAGCAGTACTTC.

The chain uses TRBV4-3 and TRBJ1-1, with D tentatively TRBD1 (6 bases). The CDR3 spans 19 residues. Germline CDR1 and CDR2: LGHNA and YSLEER. The ends were cut back, 0 bases at V and 2 bases at J, with 22 bases in the middle. The CDR3: CASSQDPWDTPVANTEAFF. As DNA, the CDR3 is TGCGCCAGCAGCCAAGACCCCTGGGACACTCCGGTAGCTAACACTGAAGCTTTCTTT.

V gene TRBV19 combines with J gene TRBJ2-5, with 10 bases identical to TRBD1. CDR3 length: 15 amino acids. CDR1 and CDR2 (germline): LNHDA, SQIVND (reference sequence). V lost 5 bases and J lost 2; bases outside the gene matches: 5. The DNA of the CDR3 is TGTGCCAGTAGTCAAGGGACAGGGGAACAAGAGACCCAGTACTTC. Protein sequence: CASSQGTGEQETQYF.

This clone has just a few counts. The chain joins TRBV18 to TRBJ1-1; 9 bases line up with TRBD1. The germline V gene encodes CDR1 KGHSH and CDR2 LQKENI. The J segment lost 6 bases and the V segment lost 6 bases, leaving 8 bases of the junction unmatched. This CDR3 contains 14 residues. CDR3 amino acids: CASSRDRATSEAFF. The CDR3 DNA sequence: TGTGCCAGCTCGAGGGACAGGGCAACTTCTGAAGCTTTCTTT.

The J gene is TRBJ1-6, the V gene TRBV4-1; a weak D match, TRBD1 (6 bases). V was shortened by 0 bases and J by 8 bases, with 20 bases between the two germline ends. This CDR3 has 18 amino acids. The germline V gene encodes CDR1 MGHRA and CDR2 YSYEKL. For the CDR3, the DNA is TGCGCCAGCAGCCAAGACCGCTTATTCAGGGGTCGGGATTCACCCCTCCACTTT. Translated: CASSQDRLFRGRDSPLHF.

The rearrangement uses TRBV18 and TRBJ2-5, with 7 bases matching TRBD1. CDR1 KGHSH and CDR2 LQKENI come from the germline V gene. The junction had 2 bases not matched to a gene; V was cut back by 4 bases and J by 3 bases. This CDR3 has 13 amino acids. For the CDR3, the DNA is TGTGCCAGCTCACAGGGGACAGAAGAGACCCAGTACTTC. Amino acids: CASSQGTEETQYF.

This clone was observed once. As DNA, the CDR3 is TGCGCCAGCCAGGGGTTATTGGATGAGCAGTTCTTC. Its protein is CASQGLLDEQFF. The chain is built from TRBV5-1 and TRBJ2-1; perhaps TRBD1 as D (6 bases). Trimming pared 7 bases from V and 8 bases from J, leaving 13 bases between. Germline lookup yields CDR1 SGHRS and CDR2 YFSETQ. The CDR3 has 12 amino acids.

This chain uses TRBV13 with TRBJ2-1; TRBD2 agrees at 10 bases. Germline CDR1 PRHDT, CDR2 FYEKMQ (reference sequence). Trimming at V came to 5 bases and at J to 8 bases, leaving 18 bases not matched to a gene. The CDR3 consists of 18 residues. This CDR3 reads CASSEGGPLAGVLHEQFF. The DNA for the CDR3 is TGTGCCAGCAGCGAGGGAGGGCCCCTAGCGGGGGTACTCCATGAGCAGTTCTTC.

The sample holds a few counts of this clone. This sequence joins TRBV2 and TRBJ1-3, with D perhaps matching TRBD1 (5 bases). The germline V gene has CDR1 SNHLY and CDR2 FYNNEI. V dropped 6 bases and J dropped 2 bases, with 14 bases sitting between them. CDR3 length: 15 amino acids. The DNA of the CDR3 is TGTGCCAGCAGGAAAGGGACTCAACCTGGAAACACCATATATTTT. It codes for CASRKGTQPGNTIYF. The full variable domain, rest sourced from reference TRBV2 and TRBJ1-3, is EPEVTQTPSHQVTQMGQEVILRCVPISNHLYFYWYRQILGQKVEFLVSFYNNEISEKSEIFDDQFSVERPDGSNFTLKIRSTKLEDSAMYFCASRKGTQPGNTIYFGEGSWLTVV.